A selection of T cell receptor beta chains follows, all from one sample in a study of cytomegalovirus exposure and HLA in healthy donors. Some clones are missing from TCRdb's copy, which holds only in-frame ones; the method was immunoSEQ multiplex PCR. The sample contains approximately 210,000 clones, 82% of which appear only once. The sequenced sample was PBMCs. The origin of the receptors is a man in his forties in good health and CMV-seropositive. CDR3s include the opening cysteine and the closing phenylalanine or tryptophan. The D gene is left open where the match is weak. Clone size is stated in some rows and not others, as once, few, many or a class when expanded.

v_gene	j_gene	abundance	d_gene	CDR3nt	CDR3aa
TRBV18	TRBJ1-1	-	-	TGTGCCAGCTCACCAACAGGGAGCACTGAAGCTTTCTTT	CASSPTGSTEAFF
TRBV7-9	TRBJ2-1	once	-	TGTGCCAGCAGCTTAGGGCGTGCGAGGAGCGGGAATGAGCAGTTCTTC	CASSLGRARSGNEQFF
TRBV4-1	TRBJ2-5	-	-	TGCGCCAGCAGCCCCATGGGGGGAGGAGGGGAAGAGACCCAGTACTTC	CASSPMGGGGEETQYF
TRBV4-1	TRBJ1-2	-	-	TGCGCCAGCAGCCAAGATACCCCACGACTGGGGGCCCTTTTCTATGGCTACACCTTC	CASSQDTPRLGALFYGYTF
TRBV30	TRBJ1-6	once	-	TGTGCCTGGAGTGTAGAGGCAGCTAATTCACCCCTCCACTTT	CAWSVEAANSPLHF
TRBV11-2	TRBJ1-1	-	-	TGTGCCAGCAGCTTATATAATTGGGCAATGAACACTGAAGCTTTCTTT	CASSLYNWAMNTEAFF
TRBV5-1	TRBJ2-1	-	TRBD2	TGCGCCAGCAGCCTGGGAGGGAATGCGAATGAGCAGTTCTTC	CASSLGGNANEQFF
TRBV5-4	TRBJ1-2	-	-	TGTGCCAGCAGTCGGGACACCCTGGGGTATGGCTACACCTTC	CASSRDTLGYGYTF
TRBV9	TRBJ2-7	once	TRBD2	TGTGCCAGCAGCGTAGGCGGGACTAGCGACTACGAGCAGTACTTC	CASSVGGTSDYEQYF
TRBV5-4	TRBJ1-1	-	-	TGTGCCAGCAGCTTAGGGGGGGGATTGGAAGCTTTCTTT	CASSLGGGLEAFF
TRBV19	TRBJ1-2	-	TRBD1	TGTGCCAGTAGGGACAGGGCCCATATCATTTCGTATGGCTACACCTTC	CASRDRAHIISYGYTF
TRBV5-6	TRBJ2-2	-	TRBD2	TGTGCCAGCAGCGCGGGACTAGCGGGATACACCGGGGAGCTGTTTTTT	CASSAGLAGYTGELFF
TRBV7-2	TRBJ1-2	-	TRBD1	TGTGCCAGCAGCTCTACAGGGGATGTCTATGGCTACACCTTC	CASSSTGDVYGYTF
TRBV2	TRBJ2-1	-	TRBD1	TGTGCCAGCAATCAGGGGGCTTACAATGAGCAGTTCTTC	CASNQGAYNEQFF
TRBV7-6	TRBJ2-6	-	-	TGTGCCAGCACCCCGAGCTCTGGGGCCAACGTCCTGACTTTC	CASTPSSGANVLTF
TRBV27	TRBJ2-1	-	-	TGTGCCAGCAGTACCACTAGCAAGGAGCAGTTCTTC	CASSTTSKEQFF
TRBV30	TRBJ2-6	-	TRBD2	TGTGCCTGGAGTCTAGCGGGACCTAGCTCTGGGGCCAACGTCCTGACTTTC	CAWSLAGPSSGANVLTF
TRBV5-6	TRBJ1-2	-	-	TGTGCCAGCAGCTTTCACAGAGATGGCTACACCTTC	CASSFHRDGYTF
TRBV15	TRBJ1-4	-	TRBD1	TGTGCCACCAGCGGAGCTTGGACAGGGTCTAATGAAAAACTGTTTTTT	CATSGAWTGSNEKLFF
TRBV7-6	TRBJ1-1	-	TRBD1	TGTGCCAGCAGCTCCAGGGGGGACACTGAAGCTTTCTTT	CASSSRGDTEAFF
TRBV27	TRBJ2-7	-	TRBD2	TGTGCCAGCAGACTGACTAGCGGGAGCCCCACTAACGAGCAGTACTTC	CASRLTSGSPTNEQYF
TRBV19	TRBJ2-6	-	-	TGTGCCAGTCGCCGACAGATATGGTCTGGGGCCAACGTCCTGACTTTC	CASRRQIWSGANVLTF
TRBV9	TRBJ1-3	-	-	TGTGCCAGCAGCGTAGAGACCCCTTCAGGGATGGGAAACACCATATATTTT	CASSVETPSGMGNTIYF
TRBV27	TRBJ2-1	-	TRBD2	TGTGCCAGCAGTACCCGGACTAGCGGGAGGATGAATGAGCAGTTCTTC	CASSTRTSGRMNEQFF
TRBV7-9	TRBJ2-7	-	-	TGTGCCAGCAGCTTAGCAGGGAGCTACGAGCAGTACTTC	CASSLAGSYEQYF
TRBV5-1	TRBJ1-5	-	-	TGCGCCAGCAGCTTGGGAGGGGGAAGCAATCAGCCCCAGCATTTT	CASSLGGGSNQPQHF
TRBV7-6	TRBJ2-7	-	TRBD1	TGTGCCAGCAGCCCATCCTCCGGGACAGGATCCTACGAGCAGTACTTC	CASSPSSGTGSYEQYF
TRBV5-1	TRBJ1-3	-	-	TGCGCCAGCAGCTTGGACCAGGGATATTCTGGAAACACCATATATTTT	CASSLDQGYSGNTIYF
TRBV5-1	TRBJ2-3	-	TRBD2	TGCGCCAGCAGCTTTCTAGCGGGAGGATCAGATACGCAGTATTTT	CASSFLAGGSDTQYF
TRBV9	TRBJ2-5	-	TRBD1	TGTGCCAGCAGCGTAGGGGGGACAGGGGGTGAGACCCAGTACTTC	CASSVGGTGGETQYF
TRBV10-1	TRBJ2-3	-	TRBD2	TGCGCCAGCAGCCCCGGGGTAGCGGGAGCCGGGACAGATACGCAGTATTTT	CASSPGVAGAGTDTQYF
TRBV15	TRBJ2-5	-	-	TGTGCCACCAGCCAAGGGGAAGAGACCCAGTACTTC	CATSQGEETQYF
TRBV6-1	TRBJ2-7	few	TRBD1	TGTGCCAGCAGCGTCCGAGACAGGGTCTACGAGCAGTACTTC	CASSVRDRVYEQYF